The clone carrying this TCR beta chain has just a few counts. Its target is unknown. The data originate from a study of beta chain features in type 1 diabetes. At the level of the study: Similarity in age, gender and cell yields was seen between patients and healthy donors. Study-level points and caveats: Resolution of whether HLA type affects TCRB rearrangement was not achieved here. Among patients, naive, central memory and Treg TCRB repertoires appeared more similar than among healthy donors. For Type 1 diabetes patients, all four CD4+ subsets carried TCRB CDR3s that were moderately but significantly shorter.

cDNA synthesis used the whole RNA isolate, giving expressed TCRB sequences. The method was immunoSEQ multiplex PCR; TCRdb's version includes in-frame clones alone and lacks a portion of them. The sample holds around 280,000 clones, about 15% seen once. V gave up 6 bases and J gave up 5 bases; unmatched junction bases: 10. The CDR3 sequence is 14 residues long. Germline CDR1 and CDR2: LGHNA and YSLEER. The specimen sequenced was naive CD4+ T cells from blood. The chain couples TRBV4-3 to TRBJ2-7; 7 bases are shared with TRBD2. The sequence came from a man aged 18 to 30 with type 1 diabetes. CDR3 sequence reads: CASSLGGFPNEQYF. The DNA of the CDR3 is TGCGCCAGCAGTCTGGGGGGGTTTCCCAACGAGCAGTACTTC.